This T cell receptor (beta chain) was sequenced for a study of CD8 T cells in Susac syndrome. Peripheral blood CD8+ and CD4+ T cells were profiled by TCR beta sequencing. Negative isolation was applied to CD8+ and CD4+ T cells, and FACS enrichment was applied to TEMRA cells. A quantity of 0.5 to 1 ug RNA underwent reverse transcription using random hexamers. TCRdb used MiXCR to reprocess the immunoSEQ multiplex PCR reads, holding one entry per CDR3 protein. The sample has 150,000 to 180,000 distinct CDR3 sequences; approximately 96% are singletons. Germline CDR1 reads SGDLS; CDR2 reads YYNGEE. The germline V and J ends were trimmed by 4 bases and 8 bases, with 10 bases remaining between them. The CDR3 runs 12 residues.

This receptor was obtained from a human donor with multiple sclerosis. Sequencing was done on a sample of CD8+ T cells from PBMCs. The rearrangement uses TRBV9 and TRBJ2-1; D is uncertain. The CDR3 sequence is CASSPREDEQFF. DNA for the CDR3: TGTGCCAGCAGCCCGCGAGAGGATGAGCAGTTCTTC. The full variable domain, completed using reference TRBV9 and TRBJ2-1, is DSGVTQTPKHLITATGQRVTLRCSPRSGDLSVYWYQQSLDQGLQFLIQYYNGEERAKGNILERFSAQQFPDLHSELNLSSLELGDSALYFCASSPREDEQFFGPGTRLTVL.